This entry is about one T cell receptor (beta chain). The target antigen is unknown. This entry comes from a study of T-cell reconstitution after alpha-beta-depleted transplantation in children. General study points: It was reported that alpha-beta T cells came from several hundred expanded graft clones (about two months after transplant).

The CDR3 loop spans 15 amino acids. Germline lookup yields CDR1 ENHRY and CDR2 SYGVKD. The V and J ends lost 3 bases and 0 bases respectively, with 8 bases between them. A TCRbeta library incorporating unique molecular identifiers was prepared. TCRdb fed the PCR reads into MiXCR, producing one record per CDR3 protein. The sample includes 250,000 to 400,000 distinct CDR3 sequences, approximately 20% seen only once; the top ten take 9.5% to 12%. The chain carries TRBV10-3 and TRBJ2-2; D is perhaps TRBD1 or TRBD2 (5 bases each). The sequence was obtained from a male patient aged 10 to 17 who had a stem cell transplant for acute lymphoblastic leukemia, so the T cells may come from the graft donor. The sequencing here drew on PBMCs, mostly from graft donor cells, taken 180 days after TCRalphabeta/CD19-depleted stem cell transplant. The CDR3 DNA is TGTGCCATCAGTGAACTGGGGGCGAACACCGGGGAGCTGTTTTTT. As protein: CAISELGANTGELFF.